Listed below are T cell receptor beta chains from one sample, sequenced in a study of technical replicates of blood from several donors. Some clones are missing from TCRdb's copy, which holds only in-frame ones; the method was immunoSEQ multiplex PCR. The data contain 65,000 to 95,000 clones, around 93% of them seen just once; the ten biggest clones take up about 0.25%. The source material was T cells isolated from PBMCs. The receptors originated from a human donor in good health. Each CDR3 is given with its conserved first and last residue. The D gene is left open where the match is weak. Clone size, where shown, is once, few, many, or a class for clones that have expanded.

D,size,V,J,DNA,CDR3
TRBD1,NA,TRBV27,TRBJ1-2,TGTGCCAGCAGGGATGTAACAGGGGGTTGGTCCGGTGGCTACACCTTC,CASRDVTGGWSGGYTF
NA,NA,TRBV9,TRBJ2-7,TGTGCCAGCAGCGTCACTGAAGGTGGGCCCCCCTACGAGCAGTACTTC,CASSVTEGGPPYEQYF
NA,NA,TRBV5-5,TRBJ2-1,TGTGCCAGCAGCTTGGACTTATCTAATGAGCAGTTCTTC,CASSLDLSNEQFF
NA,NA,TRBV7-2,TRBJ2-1,TGTGCCAGCGAAACCCCACTAGACGCTGAGCAGTTCTTC,CASETPLDAEQFF
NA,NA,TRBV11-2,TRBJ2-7,TGTGCCAGCAGCGGTATTCGAGACAGCTACGAGCAGTACTTC,CASSGIRDSYEQYF
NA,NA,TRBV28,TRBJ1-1,TGTGCCAGCAGTCTTAGGGGGACGAACACTGAAGCTTTCTTT,CASSLRGTNTEAFF
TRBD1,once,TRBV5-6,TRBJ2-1,TGTGCCAGCAGCCAACTCTCCCGGGACAGTCACAATGAGCAGTTCTTC,CASSQLSRDSHNEQFF
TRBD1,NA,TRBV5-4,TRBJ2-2,TGTGCCGGAGCACGACAGGGCTACACCGGGGAGCTGTTTTTT,CAGARQGYTGELFF
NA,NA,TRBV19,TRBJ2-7,TGTGCCAGTAGTATATCATCGACAGTCTCCTACGAGCAGTACTTC,CASSISSTVSYEQYF
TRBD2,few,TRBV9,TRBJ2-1,TGTGCCAGCAGCGTAGAACTAGCGGGACAGTTGGAGCAGTTCTTC,CASSVELAGQLEQFF
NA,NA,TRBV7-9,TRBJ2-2,TGTGCCAGCAGCCAAATCAGAACCGGGGAGCTGTTTTTT,CASSQIRTGELFF
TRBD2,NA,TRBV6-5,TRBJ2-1,TGTGCCAGCAGTTCACTAGCGGCAAGATCCTACAATGAGCAGTTCTTC,CASSSLAARSYNEQFF
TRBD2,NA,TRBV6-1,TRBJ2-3,TGTGCCAGCAGCGGACTAGTGGCGGGAGCAGATACGCAGTATTTT,CASSGLVAGADTQYF
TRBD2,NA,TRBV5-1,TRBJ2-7,TGCGCCAGCAGCTTGGGGCGGGAGGTAAACGAGCAGTACTTC,CASSLGREVNEQYF
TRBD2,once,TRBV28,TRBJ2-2,TGTGCCAGCAGTTTCTCCGGACTAGCGGGGATTAACACCGGGGAGCTGTTTTTT,CASSFSGLAGINTGELFF
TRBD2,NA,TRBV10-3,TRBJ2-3,TGTGCCATCAGTCTAGCGGAGGACACAGATACGCAGTATTTT,CAISLAEDTDTQYF
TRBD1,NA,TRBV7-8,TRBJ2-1,TGTGCCACCCCCCGGCAGGGACAGGGGATTGTCAATGAGCAGTTCTTC,CATPRQGQGIVNEQFF
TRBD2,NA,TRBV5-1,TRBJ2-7,TGCGCCAGCACTGGGGGGGGCTACGAGCAGTACTTC,CASTGGGYEQYF
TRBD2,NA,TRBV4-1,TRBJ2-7,TGCGCCAGCAGCCAGGCTATAGCGGGTTACGAGCAGTACTTC,CASSQAIAGYEQYF
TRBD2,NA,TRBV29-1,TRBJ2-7,TGCAGCGTCAGGACTAGCGGGATCTCCTACGAGCAGTACTTC,CSVRTSGISYEQYF
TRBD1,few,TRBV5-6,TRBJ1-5,TGTGCCAGCAGCTTGGGGGACAGGGTGAATCAGCCCCAGCATTTT,CASSLGDRVNQPQHF
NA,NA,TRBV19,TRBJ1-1,TGTGCCACCCTACCCCGGACAGCGAACACTGAAGCTTTCTTT,CATLPRTANTEAFF
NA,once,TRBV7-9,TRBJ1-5,TGTGCCAGCAGCTTACAGAATAGCAATCAGCCCCAGCATTTT,CASSLQNSNQPQHF
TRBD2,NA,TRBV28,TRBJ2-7,TGTGCCAGCAGTTCTAGCGGGAGTGTGTTTGAGCAGTACTTC,CASSSSGSVFEQYF
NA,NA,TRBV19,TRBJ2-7,TGTGCCAGTAGTATTCTGAGGGGGGGGACCTACGAGCAGTACTTC,CASSILRGGTYEQYF
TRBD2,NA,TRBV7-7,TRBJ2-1,TGTGCTAGCAGCCGCTCCCGGGGGGGGGATGAGCAGTTCTTC,CASSRSRGGDEQFF
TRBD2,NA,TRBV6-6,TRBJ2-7,TGTGCCAGCAGCCTCGGACTAGCCGACTCCTACGAGCAGTACTTC,CASSLGLADSYEQYF
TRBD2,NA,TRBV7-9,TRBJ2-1,TGTGCCAGCAGCTTAGTCCTAGCGGGAAACTACAATGAGCAGTTCTTC,CASSLVLAGNYNEQFF
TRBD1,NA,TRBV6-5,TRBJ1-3,TGTGCCAGCAGTTACCAGACAGGGTTGGGAGGAAACACCATATATTTT,CASSYQTGLGGNTIYF
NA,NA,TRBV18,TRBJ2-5,TGTGCCAGCTCACCACGGGCGCCTAAAAGACAGACCCAAGAGACCCAGTACTTC,CASSPRAPKRQTQETQYF
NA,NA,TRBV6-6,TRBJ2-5,TGTGCCAGCAGTTACACCGGTGAGACCCAGTACTTC,CASSYTGETQYF
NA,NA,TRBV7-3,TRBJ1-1,TGTGCCAGCAGCCAATCGGCGGGGGGCAGGGGTGAAGCTTTCTTT,CASSQSAGGRGEAFF
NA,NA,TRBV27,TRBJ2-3,TGTGCCAGCAGCGAGATCGAGACGGGCGGGACAGATACGCAGTATTTT,CASSEIETGGTDTQYF
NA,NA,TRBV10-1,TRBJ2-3,TGCGCCAGCAGTGAGGGAGGGAGTTCGGATACGCAGTATTTT,CASSEGGSSDTQYF
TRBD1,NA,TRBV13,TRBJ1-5,TGTGCCAGCAGCCAAGGACAGGGCTGGCAGCCCCAGCATTTT,CASSQGQGWQPQHF
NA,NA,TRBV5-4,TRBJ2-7,TGTGCCAGCAGCCCTCCGGGACAAGTTAACGAGCAGTACTTC,CASSPPGQVNEQYF
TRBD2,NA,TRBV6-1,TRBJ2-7,TGTGCCAGCGGGAGGGGCGTCGAGCAGTACTTC,CASGRGVEQYF
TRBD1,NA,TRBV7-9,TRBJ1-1,TGTGCCAGCAGGGACAGGGAGAACACTGAAGCTTTCTTT,CASRDRENTEAFF
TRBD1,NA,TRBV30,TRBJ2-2,TGTGCCTGGAGTGGAACAGGGGAGAACACCGGGGAGCTGTTTTTT,CAWSGTGENTGELFF
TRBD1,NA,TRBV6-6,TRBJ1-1,TGTGCCAGCAGTTACCGACAGGACAGGGTGGACACTGAAGCTTTCTTT,CASSYRQDRVDTEAFF
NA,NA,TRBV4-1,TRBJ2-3,TGCGCCAGCAGCCAAGATACCAGGATGGGGGCCACAGATACGCAGTATTTT,CASSQDTRMGATDTQYF
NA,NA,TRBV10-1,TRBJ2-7,TGCGCCAGCAGTGGGGGCACCTACGAGCAGTACTTC,CASSGGTYEQYF